Listed below are T cell receptor beta chains from one sample, sequenced in a study of shared clonotypes between healthy human individuals. Here immunoSEQ multiplex PCR was the method, and the copy in TCRdb shows in-frame clones only, minus some. The repertoire consists of 470,000 or so clones, with 81% occurring once and the leading ten covering 9.5% to 15%. Sequencing was done on a sample of PBMCs. The receptors come from a woman between 40 and 55 years old in good health. Some clones in this sample may be carry-over from other donors' samples. Each CDR3 is given with its conserved first and last residue. The D gene is left open where the match is weak. Clone size appears in some rows only: once, few, many, or a class for an expanded clone.

size	V	J	D	DNA	CDR3
-	TRBV19	TRBJ2-5	TRBD1	TGTGCCAGTAGTATAGCAGCGGCAGGGGGCCCCCAAGAGACCCAGTACTTC	CASSIAAAGGPQETQYF
once	TRBV11-2	TRBJ1-2	TRBD1	TGTGCCAGCAGCTTAGCTCAGGGGGCGGGTGGCTACACCTTC	CASSLAQGAGGYTF
-	TRBV7-9	TRBJ2-1	-	TGTGCCAGCAGCTTAGATAGCGGACCAAACAATGAGCAGTTCTTC	CASSLDSGPNNEQFF
-	TRBV10-1	TRBJ1-1	-	TGCGCCAGCAGGCCTGCTTCCGGGACTGTCGCTTTCTTT	CASRPASGTVAFF
-	TRBV6-1	TRBJ2-7	TRBD1	TGTGCCAGCAGTGAAGGACAGGGATTGGGCCTTGAGCAGTACTTC	CASSEGQGLGLEQYF
few	TRBV9	TRBJ2-5	-	TGTGCCAGCAGCTCCACGACAGGAAGAGAGACCCAGTACTTC	CASSSTTGRETQYF
-	TRBV4-1	TRBJ2-7	-	TGCGCCAGCAGCCAGGGGAGAGGGGACGAGCAGTACTTC	CASSQGRGDEQYF
-	TRBV10-3	TRBJ2-5	-	TGTGCCATCAGTGACGACAAGGGGGGGGAGACCCAGTACTTC	CAISDDKGGETQYF
-	TRBV29-1	TRBJ2-7	-	TGCAGCGTTGTTCTGCGGGATGTCGACGAGCAGTACTTC	CSVVLRDVDEQYF
-	TRBV5-1	TRBJ1-1	TRBD1	TGCGCCAGCAAACCTTCCCGGGACAGGGTAGGGACTGAAGCTTTCTTT	CASKPSRDRVGTEAFF
-	TRBV15	TRBJ1-5	-	TGTGCCACCAGCCCAACTCCGCAGGGAGGGCAGCCCCAGCATTTT	CATSPTPQGGQPQHF
-	TRBV7-9	TRBJ1-2	TRBD1	TGTGCCAGCAGCTTAGGGGGACAGGGTCGAGGCTACACCTTC	CASSLGGQGRGYTF
-	TRBV5-5	TRBJ1-5	-	TGTGCCAGCAGCTTGGGGACCTGGAGCAATCAGCCCCAGCATTTT	CASSLGTWSNQPQHF
-	TRBV20-1	TRBJ2-1	-	TGCAGTGCTAGCCTTGGTGAGCAGTTCTTC	CSASLGEQFF
-	TRBV19	TRBJ1-2	TRBD1	TGTGCCAGTAACCGCGGGACAGGGAGGCCCGGCTACACCTTC	CASNRGTGRPGYTF
many	TRBV9	TRBJ2-2	TRBD2	TGTGCCAGCAGCGTAGCTACTAGCGGAATGAACACCGGGGAGCTGTTTTTT	CASSVATSGMNTGELFF
-	TRBV7-3	TRBJ1-4	-	TGCGCCAGCAGCTCTCGGGGCCCTGCAACTAATGAAAAACTGTTTTTT	CASSSRGPATNEKLFF
few	TRBV28	TRBJ2-7	TRBD1	TGTGCCAGCAGCCTCGGGACAGGGGGCCCCTACGAGCAGTACTTC	CASSLGTGGPYEQYF
-	TRBV5-5	TRBJ2-7	-	TGTGCCAGCAGTCAGCGGGTCAGCTCCTACGAGCAGTACTTC	CASSQRVSSYEQYF
-	TRBV4-3	TRBJ2-5	TRBD1	TGCGCCAGCAGCCAAAATTTGGGACAGCAAGAGACCCAGTACTTC	CASSQNLGQQETQYF
-	TRBV7-6	TRBJ1-1	-	TGTGCCAGCAGCCAGTGGACAGCCAGAAACACTGAAGCTTTCTTT	CASSQWTARNTEAFF
-	TRBV6-6	TRBJ2-7	TRBD1	TGTGCCAGCAGTTACGGGACCCCAGGGGGCTCCTACGAGCAGTACTTC	CASSYGTPGGSYEQYF
few	TRBV11-2	TRBJ2-3	TRBD2	TGTGCCAGCAGCCTCGTGCTAGCGGGAGGGCCCAGCACAGATACGCAGTATTTT	CASSLVLAGGPSTDTQYF
-	TRBV7-2	TRBJ2-3	-	TGTGCCAGCAGCTTAGTTGGAAGCACAGATACGCAGTATTTT	CASSLVGSTDTQYF